This T cell receptor (beta chain) was documented in a study of CD4 T cells in relation to SARS-CoV-2 and coronaviruses. Study-wide context: After roughly 11 days of antigen culture, PBMC TCR beta CDR3s were sequenced. Controls used an HIV-1 Nef peptide pool or no peptide.

Repertoires were generated with immunoSEQ multiplex PCR, while TCRdb's copy carries only in-frame clones and drops some. Here the sample spans about 26,000 clones, about 75% being singletons. Points on this clone: The antigen is unknown.

Germline V gene lookup returns CDR1 LGHDT and CDR2 YNNKEL (reference sequence). V was cut by 3 bases and J by 6 bases, with 15 bases left in between. The CDR3 spans 15 residues. The unexposed donors gave CD4+ T cells in 2011-2018, prior to COVID-19. The cells were cultured for about ten days before CD4+ T cells were isolated. Unexposed-donor CD4+ T cells were probed with SARS-CoV-2 S/N and four cold-coronavirus spikes, cells permitting. Study-wide points: Pre-pandemic and post-infection samples never came from the same donor.

The V call is TRBV3-1 (or the pseudogene TRBV3-2), the J call TRBJ1-5; the D gene is possibly TRBD1 (5 bases). The sequenced sample was CD4+ T cells from PBMCs, cultured in vitro. The TCR originated in a human donor in good health. In nucleotides, the CDR3 is TGTGCCAGCAGCCAGGGCGGACATAAGGGTCAGCCCCAGCATTTT. This translates into CASSQGGHKGQPQHF.